This T cell receptor beta chain came from a study of blood T cell repertoires in COVID-19. Study summary: Acute and convalescent COVID-19 specimens originated in the United States, Italy and Spain. In each case, the material was cDNA or gDNA derived from T cells, B-cell-depleted T cells, or PBMCs.

Per the study methods: Reference gene primer amplification gave estimated nucleated cell counts. TCRdb keeps only in-frame clones here, not all; method: immunoSEQ multiplex PCR. V and J calls and clone size are given by that table; D and trimming were obtained from the DNA. This repertoire shows 250,000 or so clones, around 83% found once; its top ten account for about 7%. Germline loops: CDR1 SGHRS, CDR2 YFSETQ. CDR3 length: 13 amino acids. Between the trimmed V and J ends, which lost 4 bases and 2 bases, there was a span of 9 bases. Within 2 weeks before study entry, exposed participants met a COVID-19 case.

J is TRBJ1-1 and V is TRBV5-1, with D possibly matching TRBD1 (5 bases). The source of this sequence is a woman aged 50 to 60 who had been exposed to COVID-19. The sample taken for sequencing was PBMCs or T cells enriched from blood (not recorded which). CDR3 DNA: TGCGCCAGCAGCGCTCAGGGTAACACTGAAGCTTTCTTT. The encoded protein is CASSAQGNTEAFF.